This T cell receptor beta chain was sequenced during a study of untreated major depressive disorder. For this clone: Its target is unknown.

This CDR3 has 13 amino acids. The germline V gene encodes CDR1 SGHTA and CDR2 FQGNSA. V was clipped by 0 bases and J by 9 bases, with 11 bases between them. Only in-frame clones appear in the TCRdb table, and some are missing; sequencing was by immunoSEQ multiplex PCR. The table has under 25,000 clones, about 92% seen once; the top ten hold around 0.6%. Study-level points and caveats: Compared with controls, depressed patients showed more TRBV05-01 (Vbeta 5.1) usage in CD4+ T cells.

The clonotype comes from a woman between 40 and 55 years old with major depressive disorder. The rearrangement joins TRBV7-2 to TRBJ1-1; the D gene is possibly TRBD1 (6 bases). Material for sequencing was CD4+ T cells from PBMCs. The CDR3 nucleotides are TGTGCCAGCAGCTTAGCGGAGACAGGCCAAGCTTTCTTT. Its protein product is CASSLAETGQAFF.